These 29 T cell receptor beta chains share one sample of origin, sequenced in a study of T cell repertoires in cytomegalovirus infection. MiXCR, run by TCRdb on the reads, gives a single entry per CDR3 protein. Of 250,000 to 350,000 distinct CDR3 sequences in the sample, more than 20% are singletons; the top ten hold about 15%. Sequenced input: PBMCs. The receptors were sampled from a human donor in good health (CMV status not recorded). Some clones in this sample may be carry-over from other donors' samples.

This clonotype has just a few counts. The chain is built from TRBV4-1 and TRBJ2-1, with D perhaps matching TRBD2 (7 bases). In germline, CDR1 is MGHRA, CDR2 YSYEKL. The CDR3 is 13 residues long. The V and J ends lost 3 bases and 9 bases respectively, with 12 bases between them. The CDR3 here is CASSHPGGSEQFF. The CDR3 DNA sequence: TGCGCCAGCAGCCACCCGGGGGGCAGTGAGCAGTTCTTC.

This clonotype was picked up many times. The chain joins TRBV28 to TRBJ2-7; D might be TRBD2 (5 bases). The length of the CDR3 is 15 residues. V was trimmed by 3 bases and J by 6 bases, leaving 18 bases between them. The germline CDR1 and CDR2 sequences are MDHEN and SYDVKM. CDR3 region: CASSFSRGPIGEQYF. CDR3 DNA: TGTGCCAGCAGTTTTAGCCGAGGGCCCATCGGCGAGCAGTACTTC.

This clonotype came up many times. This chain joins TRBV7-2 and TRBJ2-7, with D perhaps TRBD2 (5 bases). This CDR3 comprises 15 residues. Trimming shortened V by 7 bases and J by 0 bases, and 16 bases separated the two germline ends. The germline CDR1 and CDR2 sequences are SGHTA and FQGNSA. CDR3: CASTKLRGDSYEQYF. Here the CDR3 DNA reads TGTGCCAGCACCAAACTACGGGGTGACTCCTACGAGCAGTACTTC.

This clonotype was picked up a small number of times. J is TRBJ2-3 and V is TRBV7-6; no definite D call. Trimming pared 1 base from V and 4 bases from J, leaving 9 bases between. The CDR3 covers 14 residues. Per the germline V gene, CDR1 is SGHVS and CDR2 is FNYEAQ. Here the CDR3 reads CASSLEVDSDTQYF. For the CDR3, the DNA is TGTGCCAGCAGCTTAGAGGTGGATTCAGATACGCAGTATTTT.

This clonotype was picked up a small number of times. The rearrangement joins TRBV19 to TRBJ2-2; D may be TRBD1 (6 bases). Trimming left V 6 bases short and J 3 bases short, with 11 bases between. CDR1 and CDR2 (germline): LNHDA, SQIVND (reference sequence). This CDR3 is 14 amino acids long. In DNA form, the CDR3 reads TGTGCCAGTAGAGCAACAGGGTACACCGGGGAGCTGTTTTTT. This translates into CASRATGYTGELFF. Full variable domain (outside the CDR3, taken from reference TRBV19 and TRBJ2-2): DGGITQSPKYLFRKEGQNVTLSCEQNLNHDAMYWYRQDPGQGLRLIYYSQIVNDFQKGDIAEGYSVSREKKESFPLTVTSAQKNPTAFYLCASRATGYTGELFFGEGSRLTVL.

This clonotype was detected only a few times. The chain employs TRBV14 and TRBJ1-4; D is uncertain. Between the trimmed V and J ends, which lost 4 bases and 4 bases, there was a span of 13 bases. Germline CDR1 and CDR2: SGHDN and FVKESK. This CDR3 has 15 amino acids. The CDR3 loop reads CASSPETGSNEKLFF. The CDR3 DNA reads TGTGCCAGCAGCCCCGAAACCGGGAGTAATGAAAAACTGTTTTTT. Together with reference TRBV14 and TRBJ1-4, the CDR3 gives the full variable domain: EAGVTQFPSHSVIEKGQTVTLRCDPISGHDNLYWYRRVMGKEIKFLLHFVKESKQDESGMPNNRFLAERTGGTYSTLKVQPAELEDSGVYFCASSPETGSNEKLFFGSGTQLSVL.

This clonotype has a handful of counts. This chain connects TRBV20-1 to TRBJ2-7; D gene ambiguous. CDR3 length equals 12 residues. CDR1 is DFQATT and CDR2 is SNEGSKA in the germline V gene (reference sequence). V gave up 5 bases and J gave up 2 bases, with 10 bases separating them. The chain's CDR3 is CSAPHVTYEQYF. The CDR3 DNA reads TGCAGTGCTCCTCATGTCACCTACGAGCAGTACTTC.

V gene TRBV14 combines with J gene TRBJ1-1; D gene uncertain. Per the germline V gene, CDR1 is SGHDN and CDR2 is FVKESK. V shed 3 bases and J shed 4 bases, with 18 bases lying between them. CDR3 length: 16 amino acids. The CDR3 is CASSHLTGSEGTEAFF. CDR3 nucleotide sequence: TGTGCCAGCAGCCATCTTACCGGGAGCGAGGGCACTGAAGCTTTCTTT.

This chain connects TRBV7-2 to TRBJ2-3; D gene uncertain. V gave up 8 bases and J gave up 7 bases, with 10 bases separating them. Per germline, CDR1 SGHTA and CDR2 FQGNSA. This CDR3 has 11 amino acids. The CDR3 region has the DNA TGTGCCAGCTGCACCGGTTATACGCAGTATTTT. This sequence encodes CASCTGYTQYF. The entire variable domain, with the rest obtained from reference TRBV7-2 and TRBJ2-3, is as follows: GAGVSQSPSNKVTEKGKDVELRCDPISGHTALYWYRQSLGQGLEFLIYFQGNSAPDKSGLPSDRFSAERTGGSVSTLTIQRTQQEDSAVYLCASCTGYTQYFGPGTRLTVL.

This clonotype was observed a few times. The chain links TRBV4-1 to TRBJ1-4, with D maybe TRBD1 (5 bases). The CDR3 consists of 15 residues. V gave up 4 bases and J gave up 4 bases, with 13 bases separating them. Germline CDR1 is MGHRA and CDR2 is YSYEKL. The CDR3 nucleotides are TGCGCCAGCAGCCCGGGGGGTCGGGATAATGAAAAACTGTTTTTT. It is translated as CASSPGGRDNEKLFF.

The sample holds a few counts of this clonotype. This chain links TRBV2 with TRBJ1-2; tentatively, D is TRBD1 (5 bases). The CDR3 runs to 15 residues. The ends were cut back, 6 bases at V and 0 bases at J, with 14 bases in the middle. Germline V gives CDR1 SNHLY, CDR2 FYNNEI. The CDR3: CASRADRPSNYGYTF. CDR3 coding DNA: TGTGCCAGCAGAGCCGACAGACCTTCTAACTATGGCTACACCTTC.

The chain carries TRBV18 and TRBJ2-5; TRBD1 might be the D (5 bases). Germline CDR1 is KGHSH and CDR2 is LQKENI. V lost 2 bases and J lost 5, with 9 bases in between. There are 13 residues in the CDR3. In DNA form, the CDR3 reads TGTGCCAGCTCACCAACCAGGGCGGAGACCCAGTACTTC. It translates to CASSPTRAETQYF. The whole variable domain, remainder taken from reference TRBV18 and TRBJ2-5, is NAGVMQNPRHLVRRRGQEARLRCSPMKGHSHVYWYRQLPEEGLKFMVYLQKENIIDESGMPKERFSAEFPKEGPSILRIQQVVRGDSAAYFCASSPTRAETQYFGPGTRLLVL.

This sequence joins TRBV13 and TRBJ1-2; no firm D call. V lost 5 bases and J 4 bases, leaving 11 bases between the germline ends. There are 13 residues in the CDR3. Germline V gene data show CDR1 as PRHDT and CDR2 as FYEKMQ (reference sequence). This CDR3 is CASSETLTYGYTF. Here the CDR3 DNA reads TGTGCCAGCAGCGAGACCCTGACCTATGGCTACACCTTC.

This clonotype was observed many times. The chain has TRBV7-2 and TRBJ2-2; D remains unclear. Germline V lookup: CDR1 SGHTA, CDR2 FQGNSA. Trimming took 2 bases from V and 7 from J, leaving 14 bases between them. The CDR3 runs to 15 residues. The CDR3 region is CASSLYGRPIGELFF. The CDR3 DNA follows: TGTGCCAGCAGCTTATATGGCAGGCCGATCGGGGAGCTGTTTTTT. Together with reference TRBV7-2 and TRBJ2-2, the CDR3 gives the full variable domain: GAGVSQSPSNKVTEKGKDVELRCDPISGHTALYWYRQSLGQGLEFLIYFQGNSAPDKSGLPSDRFSAERTGGSVSTLTIQRTQQEDSAVYLCASSLYGRPIGELFFGEGSRLTVL.

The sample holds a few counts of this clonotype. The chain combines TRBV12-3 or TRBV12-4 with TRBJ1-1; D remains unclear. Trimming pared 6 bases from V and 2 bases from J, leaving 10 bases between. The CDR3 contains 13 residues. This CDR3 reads CASSRKTNTEAFF. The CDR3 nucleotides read TGTGCCAGCAGCCGGAAGACAAACACTGAAGCTTTCTTT.

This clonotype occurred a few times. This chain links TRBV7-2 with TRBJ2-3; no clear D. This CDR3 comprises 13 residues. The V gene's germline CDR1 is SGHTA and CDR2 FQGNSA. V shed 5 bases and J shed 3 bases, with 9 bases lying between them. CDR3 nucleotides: TGTGCCAGCAGCGTGAATCCTACAGATACGCAGTATTTT. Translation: CASSVNPTDTQYF.

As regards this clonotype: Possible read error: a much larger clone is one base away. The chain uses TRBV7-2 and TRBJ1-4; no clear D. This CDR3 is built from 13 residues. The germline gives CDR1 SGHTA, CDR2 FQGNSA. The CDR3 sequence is CASSRGYNKKLFF. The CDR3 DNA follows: TGTGCCAGCAGCCGCGGTTATAATAAAAAACTGTTTTTT.

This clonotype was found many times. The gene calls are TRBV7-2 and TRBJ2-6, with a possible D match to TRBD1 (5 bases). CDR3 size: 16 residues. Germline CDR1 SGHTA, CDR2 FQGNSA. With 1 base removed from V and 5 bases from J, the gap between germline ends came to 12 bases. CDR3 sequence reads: CASSLDGARRANVLTF. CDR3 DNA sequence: TGTGCCAGCAGCTTAGATGGGGCCAGGAGGGCCAACGTCCTGACTTTC.

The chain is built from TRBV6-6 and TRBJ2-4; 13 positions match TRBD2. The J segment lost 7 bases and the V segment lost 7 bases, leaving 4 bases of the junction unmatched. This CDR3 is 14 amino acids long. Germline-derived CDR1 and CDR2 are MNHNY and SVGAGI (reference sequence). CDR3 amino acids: CASTRTSGSNIQYF. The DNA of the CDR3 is TGTGCCAGCACCCGGACTAGCGGGAGTAACATTCAGTACTTC.

This CDR3 reads CSAREGPASGRPWYTDTQYF. The CDR3 bases are TGCAGTGCTAGAGAGGGCCCCGCTAGCGGGAGGCCATGGTACACAGATACGCAGTATTTT. The V call is TRBV20-1, the J call TRBJ2-3, with TRBD2 identical over 11 bases. This CDR3 is built from 20 residues. Germline CDR1 is DFQATT and CDR2 is SNEGSKA (reference sequence). Germline trimming cut 0 bases from V and 2 bases from J; bases unmatched to any gene: 16.

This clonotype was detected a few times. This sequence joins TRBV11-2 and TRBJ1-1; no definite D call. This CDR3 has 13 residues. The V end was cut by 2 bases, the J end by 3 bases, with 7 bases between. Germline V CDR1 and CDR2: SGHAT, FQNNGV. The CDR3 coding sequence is TGTGCCAGCAGCTTAAGCCAGGACACTGAAGCTTTCTTT. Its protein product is CASSLSQDTEAFF.

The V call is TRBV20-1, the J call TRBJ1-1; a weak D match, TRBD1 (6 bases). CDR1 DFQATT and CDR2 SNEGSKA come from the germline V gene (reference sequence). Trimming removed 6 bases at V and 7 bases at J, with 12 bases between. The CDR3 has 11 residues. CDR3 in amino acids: CSAYGQIEAFF. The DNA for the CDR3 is TGCAGTGCCTACGGACAGATTGAAGCTTTCTTT.

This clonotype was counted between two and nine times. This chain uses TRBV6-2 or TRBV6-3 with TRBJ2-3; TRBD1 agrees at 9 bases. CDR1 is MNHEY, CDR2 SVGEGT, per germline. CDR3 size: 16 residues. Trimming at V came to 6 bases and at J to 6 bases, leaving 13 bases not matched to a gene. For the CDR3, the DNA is TGTGCCAGCAGAATAGACCGGGACAGGGTTTACGATACGCAGTATTTT. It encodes CASRIDRDRVYDTQYF.

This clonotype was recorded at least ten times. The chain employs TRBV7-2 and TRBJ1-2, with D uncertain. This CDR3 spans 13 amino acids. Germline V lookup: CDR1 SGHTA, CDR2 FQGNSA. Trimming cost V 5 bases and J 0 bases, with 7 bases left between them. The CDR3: CASSIDTNYGYTF. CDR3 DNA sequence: TGTGCCAGCAGCATCGACACTAACTATGGCTACACCTTC.

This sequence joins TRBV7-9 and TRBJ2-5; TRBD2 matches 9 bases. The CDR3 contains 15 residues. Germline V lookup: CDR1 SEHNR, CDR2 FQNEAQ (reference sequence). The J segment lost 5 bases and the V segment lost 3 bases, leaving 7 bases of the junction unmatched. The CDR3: CASSFRSSGEETQYF. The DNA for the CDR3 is TGTGCCAGCAGCTTTCGCTCTAGCGGGGAGGAGACCCAGTACTTC.

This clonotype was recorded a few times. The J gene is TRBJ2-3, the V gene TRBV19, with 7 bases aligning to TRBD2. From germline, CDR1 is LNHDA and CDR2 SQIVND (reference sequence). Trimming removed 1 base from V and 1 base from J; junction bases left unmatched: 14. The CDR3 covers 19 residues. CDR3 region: CASSIARPGRGDGTDTQYF. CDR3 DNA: TGTGCCAGTAGTATAGCCCGCCCGGGGAGGGGAGATGGCACAGATACGCAGTATTTT.

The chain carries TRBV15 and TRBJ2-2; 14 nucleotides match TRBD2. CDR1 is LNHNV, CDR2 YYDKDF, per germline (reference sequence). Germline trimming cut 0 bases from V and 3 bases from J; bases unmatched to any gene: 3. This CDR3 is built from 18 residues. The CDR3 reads CATSRDLGLAGDTGELFF. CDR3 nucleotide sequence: TGTGCCACCAGCAGAGACTTGGGACTAGCGGGGGACACCGGGGAGCTGTTTTTT.

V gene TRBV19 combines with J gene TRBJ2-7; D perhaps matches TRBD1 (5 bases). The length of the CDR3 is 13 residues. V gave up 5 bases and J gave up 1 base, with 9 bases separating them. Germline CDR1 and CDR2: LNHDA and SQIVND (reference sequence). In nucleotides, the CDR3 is TGTGCCAGTAGTCGGAGACAGTCCTACGAGCAGTACTTC. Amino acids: CASSRRQSYEQYF.

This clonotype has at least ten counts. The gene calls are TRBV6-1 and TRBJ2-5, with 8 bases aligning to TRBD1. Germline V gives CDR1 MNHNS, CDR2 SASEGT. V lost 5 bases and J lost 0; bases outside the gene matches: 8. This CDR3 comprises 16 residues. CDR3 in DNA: TGTGCCAGCAGTTTGGGACAGGCCCGGTACCAAGAGACCCAGTACTTC. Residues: CASSLGQARYQETQYF.